Sequencing of this TCR beta chain was carried out in a study of CD4 T cells in relation to SARS-CoV-2 and coronaviruses (dated by TCRdb to the early 2020s). Background on the whole study: Across all 12 patients in the convalescent cohort, the median age was almost 40 years, with a range of roughly 20 to 80 years. The study assessed, at the TCR clonotype level, memory CD4+ T cell crossreactivity between SARS-CoV-2 and common cold coronavirus spike proteins. The Adaptive Biotechnologies TCR-sequencing kit was used to sequence samples from a few pre-COVID donors and the naive versus memory experiments, whereas other data were Illumina-based. HLA restriction was mapped for shared crossreactive spike epitopes using patient-derived lymphoblastoid cell lines. For other donors in the study, expansion assays were sequenced with a different, Illumina-based TCR-beta assay. Of the roughly twelve convalescent patients, 8 were male and 4 were female, and two of the subjects were Hispanic. General findings and caveats noted by the study authors: Pre-pandemic and post-infection samples were not both contributed by any donor, so tracing of the source of pre-existing responses was limited. Sequencing naive versus memory cells indicated that the assay picks up memory recall responses, not primary responses primed during culture. Small numbers of patients and of tested TCRs were a limitation of the study. Compared with monoreactive clones, crossreactive clones had significantly weaker SARS-CoV-2-driven expansion, a result consistent with antigenic imprinting. Memory CD4+ clonotypes crossrecognizing SARS-CoV-2 and at least one common cold coronavirus spike were found in around 71% of donors. Because the crossreactivity analysis focused on spike protein, crossreactivity against other viral proteins was not assessed.

Concerning this clone itself: The antigen this receptor binds is unknown. The input lacks base qualities; no much larger clone sits a single base away.

Naive and memory CD4+ T cells were separated from cryopreserved PBMCs by first enriching for CD4 and then performing EasySep naive CD4+ T cell enrichment. Ficoll-Paque PLUS gradient centrifugation was used to isolate PBMCs from either whole blood or leukapheresis product. The PBMCs went either fresh into the expansion assay or into cryopreservation at -140 degrees C. The QIAamp Micro DNA Kit was used to extract genomic DNA from the CD4+ T cells. Deep-resolution immunoSEQ TCR-beta sequencing was performed on DNA from uncultured naive and memory CD4+ T cells. Processing in the source paper ran as follows. During preprocessing, nonproductive sequences were discarded, as were any CDR3s that did not begin with C, did not end with F or W, or were shorter than 7 amino acids. Cultured and uncultured naive and memory CD4+ repertoires were searched for previously identified spike- and CEF-reactive CDR3s. Pairwise Levenshtein distance, computed with the stringdist R package after three terminal residues were trimmed from each end, was used as the measure of CDR3 homology. As stored in TCRdb, this immuneACCESS dataset retains in-frame rearrangements with V and J assigned. A fraction of the clones does not appear; measured against another copy, unresolved V genes explain less than half of the discrepancy, and the remainder lacks a known reason. V and J calls and clone size are given by that table; D and trimming were obtained from the DNA. The sample data list 50,000 to 65,000 clones, and about 92% of these were observed just once. Jointly, the top ten make up roughly 0.39% of the sample.

Sample: naive CD4+ T cells from PBMCs. The cell subset or site label of this sample denotes: naive CD4+ T cells isolated by negative enrichment. This clonotype originated in an adult with COVID-19.

CDR3 reads: CASTLETASFSGNTIYF. The DNA sequence is TGCGCCAGTACTTTGGAGACAGCCTCCTTCTCTGGAAACACCATATATTTT. This sequence uses TRBV5-1 and TRBJ1-3; D gene: possibly TRBD1, on 5 matching bases. CDR1 and CDR2 (SGHRS, YFSETQ) derive from the germline V gene. Deletion took 8 bases off V and 0 bases off J, with a span of 21 bases between the germline ends. The CDR3, cysteine through phenylalanine, is 17 amino acids long. This entry keeps only the CDR3 DNA: 51 bases, framed from base 1.